This passage covers 20 T cell receptor beta chains from one sample sequenced in a study of T cell repertoires in ileal Crohn's disease. TCRdb's table, derived via immunoSEQ multiplex PCR, lists solely in-frame clones and lacks some. The repertoire includes about 15,000 clones, about 82% of them detected once, and over 6% sits in the top ten. The sequenced sample consisted of ileal tissue. The receptors here all came from an adult with Crohn's disease.

The table lists this clone with a few counts. The gene calls are TRBV7-2 and TRBJ1-5; the D is unclear. Germline-derived CDR1 and CDR2 are SGHTA and FQGNSA. The CDR3 is 14 amino acids. The V and J ends lost 7 bases and 3 bases respectively, with 13 bases between them. CDR3 protein: CASTNSRDNQPQHF. The CDR3 DNA sequence: TGTGCCAGCACCAATTCTCGGGACAATCAGCCCCAGCATTTT.

The rearrangement uses TRBV28 and TRBJ2-4; D remains unclear. Germline lookup yields CDR1 MDHEN and CDR2 SYDVKM. The CDR3 covers 14 residues. V was pared by 5 bases and J by 3 bases, with 11 bases between. In DNA form, the CDR3 reads TGTGCCAGCAGTGAGCCCGTATTCAAAAACATTCAGTACTTC. It yields the protein CASSEPVFKNIQYF.

The V and J genes are TRBV27 and TRBJ2-7, with TRBD1 matching 9 bases. CDR3 length equals 15 residues. Trimming cost V 5 bases and J 4 bases; bases outside gene matches: 9. From germline, CDR1 is MNHEY and CDR2 SMNVEV (reference sequence). CDR3: CASSGWTGAKYEQYF. DNA of the CDR3: TGTGCCAGCAGTGGGTGGACAGGGGCTAAGTACGAGCAGTACTTC.

The chain recombines TRBV7-6 with TRBJ2-1; 11 bases are a match to TRBD2. Trimming removed 1 base from V and 15 bases from J; junction bases left unmatched: 8. Germline values: CDR1 SGHVS, CDR2 FNYEAQ. The CDR3 is made up of 14 amino acids. As DNA, the CDR3 is TGTGCCAGCAGCTTAGAAGTCTTAGCGGGAGGGTGGTTCTTC. Protein product: CASSLEVLAGGWFF.

The V gene is TRBV11-1, the J gene TRBJ2-7, with TRBD2 matching over 8 bases. The CDR3 length is 16 residues. The J segment lost 5 bases and the V segment lost 2 bases, leaving 11 bases of the junction unmatched. CDR1 is SGHAT, CDR2 FQDESV, per germline (reference sequence). DNA for the CDR3: TGTGCCAGCAGCTTAAGAGGGCGCGGGAGGAGCCACGAGCAGTACTTC. This translates into CASSLRGRGRSHEQYF.

The chain couples TRBV29-1 to TRBJ2-7; 11 bases agree with TRBD2. This CDR3 has 13 residues. Germline CDR1 and CDR2: SQVTM and ANQGSEA. V lost 6 bases, J lost 6 bases, and 7 bases stayed unmatched. The CDR3 bases are TGCAGCGTCCTTAGCGGGAGGGCCCCCGAGCAGTACTTC. Amino acids: CSVLSGRAPEQYF.

V gene TRBV7-9 combines with J gene TRBJ2-3, with 16 bases lining up with TRBD2. Looked up from germline, CDR1 is SEHNR and CDR2 is FQNEAQ (reference sequence). V was clipped by 3 bases and J by 3 bases; unmatched bases: 3. The CDR3 covers 17 residues. The CDR3 sequence: CASSLGLAGGRTDTQYF. The CDR3 DNA reads TGTGCCAGCAGCTTGGGACTAGCGGGAGGGAGGACAGATACGCAGTATTTT.

This chain links TRBV9 with TRBJ1-1; 8 bases agree with TRBD1. The J segment lost 1 base and the V segment lost 4 bases, leaving 9 bases of the junction unmatched. Germline lookup yields CDR1 SGDLS and CDR2 YYNGEE. CDR3 length: 16 amino acids. The CDR3 nucleotides are TGTGCCAGCAGCAAGGACAGGGAAAAAGGGAACACTGAAGCTTTCTTT. Amino acid sequence: CASSKDREKGNTEAFF.

The J gene is TRBJ2-3, the V gene TRBV7-3, with 9 nucleotides matching TRBD2. Germline trimming cut 5 bases from V and 3 bases from J; bases unmatched to any gene: 18. From germline, CDR1 is SGHTA and CDR2 FQGTGA. CDR3 length: 19 residues. The CDR3 sequence is CASSRYAIPLAGSTDTQYF. The CDR3 DNA sequence: TGTGCCAGCAGCCGATATGCCATCCCTCTAGCGGGAAGTACAGATACGCAGTATTTT.

The chain employs TRBV12-5 and TRBJ2-7; 9 bases are shared with TRBD1. In germline, CDR1 is LGHNT, CDR2 FRNRAP. The CDR3 consists of 21 residues. Germline trimming cut 0 bases from V and 0 bases from J; bases unmatched to any gene: 18. This chain's CDR3 is CASGLVIRFAGQGPDSYEQYF. The CDR3 DNA reads as TGTGCTAGTGGTTTGGTAATAAGGTTTGCGGGACAGGGACCTGACTCCTACGAGCAGTACTTC.

This chain uses TRBV5-4 with TRBJ2-7; a weak D match, TRBD2 (6 bases). This CDR3 is built from 15 residues. Germline V lookup: CDR1 SGHNT, CDR2 YYREEE (reference sequence). Trimming left V 0 bases short and J 3 bases short, with 13 bases between. In DNA, the CDR3 is TGTGCCAGCAGCTTGGGGGGGACTCCCAACTACGAGCAGTACTTC. Amino acid sequence: CASSLGGTPNYEQYF.

The chain links TRBV29-1 to TRBJ1-1, with D perhaps TRBD1 (5 bases). The CDR3 is 14 amino acids. The germline CDR1 and CDR2 sequences are SQVTM and ANQGSEA. The germline V and J ends were trimmed by 4 bases and 3 bases, with 15 bases remaining between them. The CDR3 reads CSVAGRAEDTEAFF. The CDR3 DNA sequence: TGCAGCGTTGCAGGCAGGGCCGAAGACACTGAAGCTTTCTTT.

The chain employs TRBV9 and TRBJ1-1; no reliable D call. Germline assignment: CDR1 SGDLS and CDR2 YYNGEE. CDR3 length: 13 amino acids. V lost 5 bases and J lost 0, with 8 bases in between. The CDR3, as DNA: TGTGCCAGCAGAAGAGGGATGAACACTGAAGCTTTCTTT. This codes for CASRRGMNTEAFF.

The chain joins TRBV14 to TRBJ2-7, with D maybe TRBD1 (6 bases). V lost 5 bases, J lost 4 bases, and 6 bases lay in between. The germline gives CDR1 SGHDN, CDR2 FVKESK. The CDR3 contains 11 residues. This CDR3 reads CASSRGYEQYF. As DNA, the CDR3 is TGTGCCAGCAGCAGGGGGTACGAGCAGTACTTC.

Judged by abundance, this clone is medium-sized. This chain links TRBV2 with TRBJ1-1; a weak D match, TRBD1 (5 bases). The V and J ends lost 4 bases and 4 bases respectively, with 13 bases between them. Germline CDR1 and CDR2: SNHLY and FYNNEI. The CDR3 has 14 amino acids. The CDR3 reads CASSAGGSSTEAFF. In DNA form, the CDR3 reads TGTGCCAGCAGTGCTGGGGGGTCGAGCACTGAAGCTTTCTTT.

This chain uses TRBV7-9 with TRBJ2-1, with D possibly TRBD2 on 5 matching bases. The CDR3 has 13 amino acids. Germline V lookup: CDR1 SEHNR, CDR2 FQNEAQ (reference sequence). Trimming pared 3 bases from V and 10 bases from J, leaving 13 bases between. CDR3 sequence reads: CASSLLEAGEQFF. CDR3 DNA sequence: TGTGCCAGCAGCTTGCTAGAGGCGGGCGAGCAGTTCTTC. The whole variable domain, remainder taken from reference TRBV7-9 and TRBJ2-1, is DTGVSQNPRHKITKRGQNVTFRCDPISEHNRLYWYRQTLGQGPEFLTYFQNEAQLEKSRLLSDRFSAERPKGSFSTLEIQRTEQGDSAMYLCASSLLEAGEQFFGPGTRLTVL.

The chain joins TRBV6-5 to TRBJ2-5, with 11 bases that match TRBD2. CDR1 and CDR2 from the germline V gene are MNHEY and SVGAGI. The CDR3 runs 16 residues. Germline trimming cut 0 bases from V and 4 bases from J; bases unmatched to any gene: 4. CDR3 loop: CASSYSRLAGIETQYF. CDR3 DNA sequence: TGTGCCAGCAGTTACTCCCGACTAGCGGGGATAGAGACCCAGTACTTC.

In this sample, this clone turned up a few times. The chain has TRBV19 and TRBJ1-5; possibly TRBD1 for D (6 bases). Germline CDR1 reads LNHDA; CDR2 reads SQIVND (reference sequence). This CDR3 contains 15 residues. The V and J ends lost 8 bases and 4 bases respectively, with 18 bases between them. The CDR3 loop reads CASASQQGLNQPQHF. In DNA form, the CDR3 reads TGTGCCAGTGCGAGTCAGCAGGGGCTAAATCAGCCCCAGCATTTT.

The chain couples TRBV28 to TRBJ1-5, with D hard to call. The CDR3 is 12 residues long. V lost 7 bases, J lost 6 bases, and 10 bases lay in between. Germline V gene data show CDR1 as MDHEN and CDR2 as SYDVKM. The CDR3 loop is CASTLNRQPQHF. For the CDR3, the DNA is TGTGCCAGCACCTTAAATCGTCAGCCCCAGCATTTT. The full variable domain, in which reference TRBV28 and TRBJ1-5 provide the parts outside the CDR3, is DVKVTQSSRYLVKRTGEKVFLECVQDMDHENMFWYRQDPGLGLRLIYFSYDVKMKEKGDIPEGYSVSREKKERFSLILESASTNQTSMYLCASTLNRQPQHFGDGTRLSIL.

The chain recombines TRBV27 with TRBJ2-2; TRBD2 is a possible D gene (7 bases). Germline CDR1 and CDR2: MNHEY and SMNVEV (reference sequence). Trimming shortened V by 2 bases and J by 0 bases, and 13 bases separated the two germline ends. The CDR3 contains 17 residues. The CDR3 coding sequence is TGTGCCAGCAGTTTAAAGGGGGGGAGCACGAACACCGGGGAGCTGTTTTTT. Translating it yields CASSLKGGSTNTGELFF.